One sample yielded the 5 T cell receptor beta chains listed below, sequenced in a study of blood T cell repertoires in COVID-19. Some clones are missing from TCRdb's copy, which holds only in-frame ones; the method was immunoSEQ multiplex PCR. The sample records over 45,000 clones, around 87% being singletons. Sample: peripheral blood. All receptors derive from a man aged 50-59 years with active COVID-19.

There are a few counts of this clone. V is TRBV18 and J is TRBJ2-3; 9 bases map to TRBD2. Germline V gene sequence: CDR1 KGHSH, CDR2 LQKENI. V was pared by 1 base and J by 4 bases, with 3 bases of the junction left unmatched. The CDR3 is 15 amino acids. CDR3 coding DNA: TGTGCCAGCTCACCACTGACTAGCGGTCCAGATACGCAGTATTTT. Protein sequence: CASSPLTSGPDTQYF.

J is TRBJ2-6 and V is TRBV12-5, with D tentatively TRBD2 (6 bases). The V end was cut by 2 bases, the J end by 0 bases, with 14 bases between. The CDR3 spans 18 residues. Germline V gene sequence: CDR1 LGHNT, CDR2 FRNRAP. CDR3 residues: CASGLISGGLSGANVLTF. CDR3 nucleotides: TGTGCTAGTGGTTTGATTTCTGGGGGACTCTCTGGGGCCAACGTCCTGACTTTC.

J is TRBJ2-5 and V is TRBV7-9; 10 nucleotides line up with TRBD1. With V trimmed by 5 bases and J by 5 bases, 8 bases remained unmatched. Germline assignment: CDR1 SEHNR and CDR2 FQNEAQ (reference sequence). CDR3 length equals 15 residues. CDR3 region: CASSLRQGAMETQYF. The CDR3 region has the DNA TGTGCCAGCAGCCTGCGACAGGGGGCCATGGAGACCCAGTACTTC.

The genes are TRBV6-1 and TRBJ1-2; maybe TRBD1 (6 bases). The CDR3 consists of 14 residues. Trimming left V 2 bases short and J 5 bases short, with 12 bases between. CDR1 and CDR2 from the germline V gene are MNHNS and SASEGT. As DNA, the CDR3 is TGTGCCAGCAGTGAACTACAGGGACCGTATGGCTACACCTTC. Translating gives CASSELQGPYGYTF.

CDR3: CASRRESFEQYF. The CDR3 DNA follows: TGTGCCAGCAGGCGGGAGTCATTCGAGCAGTACTTC. The V call is TRBV6-6, the J call TRBJ2-7, with 7 bases matching TRBD2. This CDR3 spans 12 amino acids. The trim removed 6 bases at V and 6 bases at J, leaving 5 bases unmatched. CDR1 and CDR2 (germline): MNHNY, SVGAGI (reference sequence).